The 32 T cell receptor beta chains reported below all come from one sample, sequenced in a study of shared clonotypes between healthy human individuals. TCRdb keeps only in-frame clones here, not all; method: immunoSEQ multiplex PCR. The table records about 670,000 clones, about two thirds of them present only once. Sequenced: memory CD4+ T cells sorted from blood. Subset specified: CD45RA-negative fraction. The receptors shown here come from a woman aged 30 to 39 in good health.

The chain recombines TRBV5-1 with TRBJ2-5; possible D gene TRBD2, 6 bases. The V end lost 0 bases, the J end lost 2 bases, and 11 bases lay between the germline ends. Germline CDR1 SGHRS, CDR2 YFSETQ. The CDR3 contains 15 residues. CDR3 in amino acids: CASSLEQRVQETQYF. The CDR3 nucleotides are TGCGCCAGCAGCTTGGAACAGCGGGTTCAAGAGACCCAGTACTTC.

This clone was counted at least ten times. J is TRBJ2-3 and V is TRBV25-1; 9 bases are a match to TRBD2. This CDR3 has 17 amino acids. V lost 4 bases and J lost 0; bases outside the gene matches: 8. Germline V gene sequence: CDR1 MGHDK, CDR2 SYGVNS. CDR3 residues: CASSVTSGPFSTDTQYF. CDR3 DNA sequence: TGTGCCAGCAGTGTGACTAGCGGACCGTTTAGCACAGATACGCAGTATTTT. The full variable domain, rest sourced from reference TRBV25-1 and TRBJ2-3, is EADIYQTPRYLVIGTGKKITLECSQTMGHDKMYWYQQDPGMELHLIHYSYGVNSTEKGDLSSESTVSRIRTEHFPLTLESARPSHTSQYLCASSVTSGPFSTDTQYFGPGTRLTVL.

Comments on this clone: At one boundary the junction diverges from the germline segment, which might be a read error. This chain joins TRBV4-1 and TRBJ2-5; 8 nucleotides line up with TRBD2. The CDR3 has 14 residues. CDR1 is MGHRA and CDR2 is YSYEKL in the germline V gene. CDR3 sequence: CASSQDPGRADVNF. Written as DNA, the CDR3 is TGCGCCAGCAGCCAGGACCCCGGGAGGGCTGACGTAAACTTC.

The rearrangement links TRBV5-1 to TRBJ2-3; a weak D match, TRBD2 (5 bases). The V and J ends lost 4 bases and 2 bases respectively, with 14 bases between them. This CDR3 contains 15 residues. Germline CDR1 is SGHRS and CDR2 is YFSETQ. CDR3 in amino acids: CASSRASGYTDTQYF. CDR3 sequence (DNA): TGCGCCAGCAGCCGGGCCAGCGGATACACAGATACGCAGTATTTT.

This chain links TRBV7-9 with TRBJ2-7; tentative D call: TRBD2 (5 bases). Per germline, CDR1 SEHNR and CDR2 FQNEAQ (reference sequence). The length of the CDR3 is 13 residues. V gave up 8 bases and J gave up 0 bases, with 11 bases separating them. This chain's CDR3 is CASEGDYSYEQYF. DNA for the CDR3: TGTGCCAGCGAGGGAGACTACTCCTACGAGCAGTACTTC.

Notes on this clone: This sample includes further DNA sequences coding for the same CDR3. This chain connects TRBV6-5 to TRBJ1-2; the D is unclear. Germline values: CDR1 MNHEY, CDR2 SVGAGI. V was pared by 6 bases and J by 0 bases, with 8 bases between. This CDR3 is built from 13 residues. CDR3 region: CASSLDANYGYTF. In nucleotides, the CDR3 is TGTGCCAGCAGCCTGGACGCTAACTATGGCTACACCTTC.

This clone was detected a few times. V usage is TRBV10-3 and J usage is TRBJ2-7; 12 bases are a match to TRBD2. V lost 5 bases and J lost 4; bases outside the gene matches: 12. There are 17 residues in the CDR3. Germline CDR1 and CDR2: ENHRY and SYGVKD. Here the CDR3 DNA reads TGTGCCATCAGTCTAGGACTAGCGGGAACCACGTCTTACGAGCAGTACTTC. Its protein is CAISLGLAGTTSYEQYF.

The rearrangement links TRBV10-3 to TRBJ1-2; D unresolved. V lost 4 bases, J lost 4 bases, and 13 bases lay in between. Germline assignment: CDR1 ENHRY and CDR2 SYGVKD. CDR3 length: 14 residues. Here the CDR3 reads CAISGISAGYGYTF. For the CDR3, the DNA is TGTGCCATCAGTGGTATTTCGGCAGGCTATGGCTACACCTTC.

This clone was counted between two and nine times. This CDR3 is CASSAASGRSEAFF. CDR3 coding DNA: TGTGCCAGCAGCGCTGCGTCGGGAAGGTCTGAAGCTTTCTTT. The chain links TRBV27 to TRBJ1-1; no reliable D call. Germline CDR1 is MNHEY and CDR2 is SMNVEV (reference sequence). The CDR3 contains 14 residues. Trimming took off 6 bases at V and 6 bases at J, with 17 bases between the two ends.

This sequence joins TRBV7-6 and TRBJ1-4; TRBD1 is a possible D gene (6 bases). The germline V and J ends were trimmed by 5 bases and 7 bases, with 17 bases remaining between them. This CDR3 has 15 residues. Germline assignment: CDR1 SGHVS and CDR2 FNYEAQ. In nucleotides, the CDR3 is TGTGCCAGCAGCATAAACAGGGTAGAGGGTGAAAAACTGTTTTTT. This encodes CASSINRVEGEKLFF.

The chain links TRBV6-6 to TRBJ1-1; no reliable D call. The V end lost 2 bases, the J end lost 0 bases, and 10 bases lay between the germline ends. The CDR3 sequence is 15 residues long. CDR1 and CDR2 from the germline V gene are MNHNY and SVGAGI (reference sequence). The CDR3 loop reads CASSYRLTVNTEAFF. In nucleotides, the CDR3 is TGTGCCAGCAGTTACAGGCTAACGGTGAACACTGAAGCTTTCTTT.

This clone was seen a handful of times. This chain joins TRBV19 and TRBJ1-2, with 7 positions matching TRBD1. This CDR3 contains 15 residues. Germline CDR1 is LNHDA and CDR2 is SQIVND (reference sequence). V dropped 4 bases and J dropped 4; count of bases not matched to a gene: 9. DNA of the CDR3: TGTGCCAGTAGTACCTCGGTGGCAGGGGGCTATGGCTACACCTTC. Its translation is CASSTSVAGGYGYTF.

This rearrangement joins TRBV5-1 to TRBJ1-3; D is undetermined. Germline V CDR1 and CDR2: SGHRS, YFSETQ. The CDR3 runs 15 residues. Deletions cut 2 bases from V and 2 bases from J, with 11 bases between. The CDR3 sequence: CASSLKGTPGNTIYF. In DNA, the CDR3 is TGCGCCAGCAGCTTAAAAGGCACCCCTGGAAACACCATATATTTT.

The rearrangement uses TRBV5-4 and TRBJ2-1; D remains ambiguous. The CDR3 sequence is 15 residues long. Germline V CDR1 and CDR2: SGHNT, YYREEE (reference sequence). V was trimmed by 3 bases and J by 5 bases, leaving 15 bases between them. CDR3 region: CASSWDRRVNNEQFF. The CDR3 coding sequence is TGTGCCAGCAGCTGGGATCGCCGGGTCAACAATGAGCAGTTCTTC.

The gene calls are TRBV18 and TRBJ2-2, with D hard to call. The germline V and J ends were trimmed by 10 bases and 1 base, with 7 bases remaining between them. The CDR3 spans 12 residues. From germline, CDR1 is KGHSH and CDR2 LQKENI. CDR3 protein: CATGLNTGELFF. DNA for the CDR3: TGTGCCACAGGCCTGAACACCGGGGAGCTGTTTTTT.

The chain combines TRBV6-6 with TRBJ2-1; 9 bases align to TRBD1. There are 16 residues in the CDR3. Germline V gives CDR1 MNHNY, CDR2 SVGAGI (reference sequence). V shed 2 bases and J 5 bases; nucleotides not matched to a gene: 7. In DNA form, the CDR3 reads TGTGCCAGCAGTTACCGAGGGACAGGGAAGAACAATGAGCAGTTCTTC. Protein: CASSYRGTGKNNEQFF.

The chain couples TRBV28 to TRBJ1-5; 9 bases agree with TRBD1. The CDR3 is 14 residues long. The V and J ends lost 7 bases and 7 bases, in that order; junction bases with no gene match: 8. Germline values: CDR1 MDHEN, CDR2 SYDVKM. CDR3 bases: TGTGCCAGCAATCCGGGACAGGGTGGACAGCCCCAGCATTTT. Protein: CASNPGQGGQPQHF.

The gene calls are TRBV5-6 and TRBJ2-7; D gene unclear. Trimming shortened V by 0 bases and J by 5 bases, and 12 bases separated the two germline ends. CDR3 length equals 14 residues. The germline CDR1 and CDR2 sequences are SGHDT and YYEEEE. This chain's CDR3 is CASSLDLKSDEQYF. As DNA, the CDR3 is TGTGCCAGCAGCTTGGATCTGAAATCGGACGAGCAGTACTTC.

In DNA form, the CDR3 reads TGTGCCAGCACTCCGGGACAGGGAAGTCCCCAGCATTTT. Residues: CASTPGQGSPQHF. This chain links TRBV7-9 with TRBJ1-5, with 9 nucleotides matching TRBD1. The CDR3 has 13 residues. Germline V gives CDR1 SEHNR, CDR2 FQNEAQ (reference sequence). V dropped 7 bases and J dropped 10; count of bases not matched to a gene: 8.

This clone appeared a single time. J is TRBJ2-7 and V is TRBV29-1; D is unresolved. V was clipped by 1 base and J by 3 bases, with 16 bases between them. Germline assignment: CDR1 SQVTM and CDR2 ANQGSEA. This CDR3 has 15 residues. The CDR3 bases are TGCAGCGTTGAAGTCCTTAGACACACCCTCTACGAGCAGTACTTC. Its translation: CSVEVLRHTLYEQYF.

CDR3 protein: CASSLQPGQGGQPQHF. As DNA, the CDR3 is TGTGCCAGCAGTTTACAACCGGGACAGGGAGGACAGCCCCAGCATTTT. The gene calls are TRBV28 and TRBJ1-5, with TRBD1 matching over 9 bases. V dropped 2 bases and J dropped 7; count of bases not matched to a gene: 9. There are 16 residues in the CDR3. CDR1 is MDHEN and CDR2 is SYDVKM in the germline V gene.

The V and J genes are TRBV7-9 and TRBJ1-1; 7 bases match TRBD1. From germline, CDR1 is SEHNR and CDR2 FQNEAQ (reference sequence). The CDR3 has 14 residues. Germline trimming cut 3 bases from V and 11 bases from J; bases unmatched to any gene: 12. CDR3 sequence (DNA): TGTGCCAGCAGCTTTACCGACAGGGCAATAAGGGCTTTCTTT. It codes for CASSFTDRAIRAFF.

A word on this clone: Sequence at one end of the junction differs from germline and may be a read error. V usage is TRBV14 and J usage is TRBJ1-2, with unresolved D. This CDR3 is built from 13 residues. Germline V gene lookup returns CDR1 SGHDN and CDR2 FVKESK. CDR3 DNA sequence: TGTGCCAGCAGCCTAAGCGTGTTGGCTGGGTTTCTCTTC. Translating gives CASSLSVLAGFLF.

The chain uses TRBV6-6 and TRBJ2-2, with 7 bases aligning to TRBD2. CDR1 and CDR2 (germline): MNHNY, SVGAGI (reference sequence). This CDR3 has 16 amino acids. V shed 5 bases and J 2 bases; nucleotides not matched to a gene: 8. This CDR3 reads CASSQNLGLNTGELFF. The CDR3 coding sequence is TGTGCCAGCAGTCAGAACCTGGGACTAAACACCGGGGAGCTGTTTTTT.

The V and J genes are TRBV29-1 and TRBJ2-2, with D unresolved. CDR3 size: 14 residues. V gave up 0 bases and J gave up 2 bases, with 7 bases separating them. From germline, CDR1 is SQVTM and CDR2 ANQGSEA. CDR3 in DNA: TGCAGCGTTGAAGACAGTGAAAACACCGGGGAGCTGTTTTTT. It specifies CSVEDSENTGELFF.

V is TRBV6-5 and J is TRBJ1-4; maybe TRBD1 (5 bases). CDR1 and CDR2 (germline): MNHEY, SVGAGI. This CDR3 has 15 amino acids. Trimming removed 5 bases at V and 8 bases at J, with 18 bases between. CDR3 region: CASSILMGREEKLFF. Written as DNA, the CDR3 is TGTGCCAGCAGTATTCTAATGGGGCGCGAGGAAAAACTGTTTTTT.

The DNA for the CDR3 is TGTGCCAGCAGTTTGACTAGCGGGAGTTCTGATACGCAGTATTTT. Protein: CASSLTSGSSDTQYF. The chain uses TRBV27 and TRBJ2-3; TRBD2 matches at 12 bases. CDR1 and CDR2 from the germline V gene are MNHEY and SMNVEV (reference sequence). CDR3 length: 15 residues. V was pared by 3 bases and J by 6 bases, with 4 bases of the junction left unmatched.

In the case of this clone: Distinct nucleotide sequences in the sample also encode this CDR3. The chain couples TRBV5-1 to TRBJ2-1, with D unresolved. Trimming left V 3 bases short and J 6 bases short, with 7 bases between. The CDR3 runs 12 residues. Germline CDR1 SGHRS, CDR2 YFSETQ. The CDR3 loop reads CASSWRGNEQFF. The CDR3 nucleotides read TGCGCCAGCAGCTGGAGAGGCAATGAGCAGTTCTTC.

The CDR3 reads CASSPGGAGLGYTF. CDR3 nucleotide sequence: TGTGCCAGCAGCCCAGGGGGCGCAGGGTTAGGCTACACCTTC. The chain couples TRBV7-2 to TRBJ1-2; 8 nucleotides match TRBD1. Germline loops: CDR1 SGHTA, CDR2 FQGNSA. CDR3 size: 14 residues. Unmatched junction bases numbered 10, after V lost 5 bases and J lost 8 bases.

The chain employs TRBV5-1 and TRBJ2-7; maybe TRBD1 (5 bases). Trimming shortened V by 5 bases and J by 7 bases, and 16 bases separated the two germline ends. There are 13 residues in the CDR3. The germline V gene has CDR1 SGHRS and CDR2 YFSETQ. The CDR3 region has the DNA TGCGCCAGCAGAGGGGCCGTGGGTATGGAGCAGTACTTC. It codes for CASRGAVGMEQYF. The full variable domain, its missing parts supplied by reference TRBV5-1 and TRBJ2-7, is KAGVTQTPRYLIKTRGQQVTLSCSPISGHRSVSWYQQTPGQGLQFLFEYFSETQRNKGNFPGRFSGRQFSNSRSEMNVSTLELGDSALYLCASRGAVGMEQYFGPGTRLTVT.

The genes are TRBV28 and TRBJ2-7; the D call may be TRBD1 or TRBD2 (5 bases each). The CDR3 is 17 amino acids. V gave up 6 bases and J gave up 0 bases, with 21 bases separating them. Germline loops: CDR1 MDHEN, CDR2 SYDVKM. Written as DNA, the CDR3 is TGTGCCAGCAGCCGTCAGGCGGGTCAGGGATACTCCTACGAGCAGTACTTC. Encoded protein: CASSRQAGQGYSYEQYF.

This chain links TRBV28 with TRBJ1-2; weak D call: TRBD1 (6 bases). This CDR3 has 15 residues. Germline values: CDR1 MDHEN, CDR2 SYDVKM. V was shortened by 1 base and J by 8 bases, with 17 bases between the two germline ends. The CDR3 is CASSLSNNRVYGYTF. CDR3 sequence (DNA): TGTGCCAGCAGTTTATCAAACAACAGGGTGTACGGCTACACCTTC.